Listed here is a single T cell receptor beta chain. Its specificity is unknown. Per germline, CDR1 KGHSH and CDR2 LQKENI. The CDR3 loop spans 15 amino acids. The V segment lost 0 bases and the J segment 7 bases; nucleotides outside the gene matches: 7. The sample belongs to a study of shared clonotypes between healthy human individuals. Study observations and caveats: Sampling used blood alone; tissue repertoires probably differ. Several donors held about 5% of naive CD4 clonotypes in common.

The table came from immunoSEQ multiplex PCR; TCRdb's copy has only in-frame clones and leaves some out. The sample includes about a million clones, around 80% of them seen just once. The TCR originated in a man aged 18-30 years in good health. V is TRBV18 and J is TRBJ2-5, with 8 bases that match TRBD1. Material: memory CD4+ T cells sorted from blood. The subset is: CD45RA-negative fraction. The CDR3 DNA reads TGTGCCAGCTCACCACCAGCCCCGACAGGGGTGACCCAGTACTTC. Residues: CASSPPAPTGVTQYF.